The rows below give T cell receptor beta chains drawn from one sample of a study of immune cell composition in non-small cell lung cancer. Only in-frame clones appear in the TCRdb table, and some are missing; sequencing was by immunoSEQ multiplex PCR. Of 9,500 to 10,000 clones in the sample, around 68% are singletons; the top ten hold approximately 8.7%. Input material: lung tumor tissue. The receptors originated from a human donor with non-small cell lung cancer. Each CDR3 is given with its conserved first and last residue. The D gene is left open where the match is weak. The size field is filled for only some rows; it gives once, few, many or a size class.

-,TRBV11-3,few,TRBJ2-5,CASSLRKTQYF,TGTGCCAGCAGCTTGCGGAAGACCCAGTACTTC
-,TRBV27,-,TRBJ2-5,CASNRKYGETQYF,TGTGCCAGCAACAGGAAGTACGGGGAGACCCAGTACTTC
TRBD2,TRBV5-1,-,TRBJ2-1,CASSPRGAGGSYNEQFF,TGCGCCAGCAGCCCTCGGGGAGCGGGGGGGTCCTACAATGAGCAGTTCTTC
-,TRBV2,-,TRBJ2-1,CASSYTSTADEQFF,TGTGCCAGCAGCTATACCTCGACAGCGGATGAGCAGTTCTTC
-,TRBV6-5,-,TRBJ1-5,CASSYGNNQPQHF,TGTGCCAGCAGTTACGGGAACAATCAGCCCCAGCATTTT
-,TRBV28,-,TRBJ1-1,CATLPLGGGGTEAFF,TGTGCCACCCTACCCCTGGGGGGGGGCGGCACTGAAGCTTTCTTT
-,TRBV28,few,TRBJ2-3,CASSLTGRGNTQYF,TGTGCCAGCAGCCTCACAGGGAGGGGGAATACGCAGTATTTT
-,TRBV4-2,-,TRBJ1-2,CASSLVGAPRPGYTF,TGTGCCAGCAGCCTAGTCGGGGCACCAAGGCCTGGCTACACCTTC
TRBD1,TRBV9,medium-sized,TRBJ2-7,CASSADRAYEQYF,TGTGCCAGCAGCGCTGACAGGGCCTACGAGCAGTACTTC
-,TRBV7-2,-,TRBJ1-2,CASSPYRDFYGYTF,TGTGCCAGCAGCCCATACCGGGACTTTTATGGCTACACCTTC
-,TRBV9,-,TRBJ1-5,CASSATPRNQPQHF,TGTGCCAGCAGCGCTACCCCCAGAAATCAGCCCCAGCATTTT
TRBD1,TRBV6-5,few,TRBJ2-2,CASSRTGGSTGELFF,TGTGCCAGCAGCAGAACAGGGGGCAGCACCGGGGAGCTGTTTTTT
-,TRBV11-3,-,TRBJ1-4,CASSSPPENEKLFF,TGTGCCAGCAGCTCTCCGCCTGAAAATGAAAAACTGTTTTTT
-,TRBV18,-,TRBJ1-6,CASSPERSGLHF,TGTGCCAGCTCACCTGAAAGGTCGGGGCTCCACTTT
-,TRBV5-6,medium-sized,TRBJ1-2,CASRWGLDGYTF,TGTGCCAGCAGATGGGGATTGGATGGCTACACCTTC
-,TRBV7-2,-,TRBJ2-7,CATRTGGLHYEQYF,TGTGCCACACGCACAGGGGGACTACACTACGAGCAGTACTTC
-,TRBV4-3,-,TRBJ1-2,CASSQGGRIYGYTF,TGCGCCAGCAGCCAAGGGGGACGGATATATGGCTACACCTTC
-,TRBV6-6,-,TRBJ1-5,CASSNRVNQPQHF,TGTGCCAGCAGTAACAGGGTCAATCAGCCCCAGCATTTT
-,TRBV12-5,few,TRBJ1-5,CASGPLYIDNQPQHF,TGTGCTAGTGGACCGCTTTATATAGACAATCAGCCCCAGCATTTT
TRBD1,TRBV7-6,-,TRBJ1-1,CASSQGGGLLTEAFF,TGTGCCAGCAGCCAAGGAGGGGGCCTACTGACTGAAGCTTTCTTT
-,TRBV5-5,few,TRBJ1-1,CASSFLPARENTEAFF,TGTGCCAGCAGCTTCCTACCAGCCAGGGAGAACACTGAAGCTTTCTTT
-,TRBV11-2,-,TRBJ2-3,CASSFLRDRRTDTQYF,TGTGCCAGCAGCTTCCTCCGGGACCGCCGCACAGATACGCAGTATTTT
-,TRBV4-1,-,TRBJ1-4,CASSQDWGYEKLFF,TGTGCCAGCAGCCAAGATTGGGGGTACGAAAAACTGTTTTTT
-,TRBV4-1,few,TRBJ1-6,CASSPPDRRNSPLHF,TGCGCCAGCAGCCCTCCAGACAGGAGAAATTCACCCCTCCACTTT
-,TRBV6-5,-,TRBJ1-2,CASSYSGAYGYTF,TGTGCCAGCAGTTACTCAGGGGCCTATGGCTACACCTTC
-,TRBV7-9,-,TRBJ1-1,CASSRVDRNMNTEAFF,TGTGCCAGCAGTAGAGTCGACAGAAACATGAACACTGAAGCTTTCTTT
TRBD1,TRBV7-8,-,TRBJ1-5,CASSHRDRVRQPQHF,TGTGCCAGCAGCCACCGGGACAGGGTTCGTCAGCCCCAGCATTTT
-,TRBV21-1,-,TRBJ2-1,CASIGGSYNEQFF,TGTGCCAGCATCGGCGGGTCCTACAATGAGCAGTTCTTC
-,TRBV27,few,TRBJ1-2,CASSYSQHYGYTF,TGTGCCAGCAGTTACAGCCAGCACTATGGCTACACCTTC